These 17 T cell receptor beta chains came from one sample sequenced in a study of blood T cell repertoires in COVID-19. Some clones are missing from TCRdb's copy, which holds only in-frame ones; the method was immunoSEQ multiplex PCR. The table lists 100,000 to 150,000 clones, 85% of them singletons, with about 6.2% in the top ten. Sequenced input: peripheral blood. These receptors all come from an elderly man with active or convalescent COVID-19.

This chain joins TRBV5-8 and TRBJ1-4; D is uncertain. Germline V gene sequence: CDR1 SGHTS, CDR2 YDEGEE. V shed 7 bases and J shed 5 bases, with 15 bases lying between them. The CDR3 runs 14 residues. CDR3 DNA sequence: TGTGCCAGCTACGCCCGTCGAGGGAATGAAAAACTGTTTTTT. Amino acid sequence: CASYARRGNEKLFF.

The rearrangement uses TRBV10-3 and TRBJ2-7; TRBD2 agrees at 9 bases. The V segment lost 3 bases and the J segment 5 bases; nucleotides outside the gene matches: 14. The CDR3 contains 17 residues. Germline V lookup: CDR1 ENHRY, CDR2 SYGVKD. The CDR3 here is CAISEGPGGGALNEQYF. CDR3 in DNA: TGTGCCATCAGTGAAGGGCCTGGCGGGGGGGCTCTGAACGAGCAGTACTTC.

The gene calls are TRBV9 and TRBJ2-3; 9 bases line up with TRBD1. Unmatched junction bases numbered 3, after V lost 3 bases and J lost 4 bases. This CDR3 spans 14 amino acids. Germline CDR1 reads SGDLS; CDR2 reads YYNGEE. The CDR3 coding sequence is TGTGCCAGCAGCGACAGGGGGCGCCCAGATACGCAGTATTTT. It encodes CASSDRGRPDTQYF.

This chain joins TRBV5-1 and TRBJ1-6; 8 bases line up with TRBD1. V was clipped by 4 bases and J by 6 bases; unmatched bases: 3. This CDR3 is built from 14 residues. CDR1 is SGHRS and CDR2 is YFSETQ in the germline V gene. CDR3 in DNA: TGCGCCAGCAGCATAGGACAGGGTAATTCACCCCTCCACTTT. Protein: CASSIGQGNSPLHF.

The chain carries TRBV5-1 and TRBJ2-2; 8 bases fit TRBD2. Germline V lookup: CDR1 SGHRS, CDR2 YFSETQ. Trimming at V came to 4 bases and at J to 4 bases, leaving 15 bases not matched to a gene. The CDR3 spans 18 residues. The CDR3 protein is CASSRTGGASGGTGELFF. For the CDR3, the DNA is TGCGCCAGCAGCCGGACCGGGGGGGCCTCCGGGGGCACCGGGGAGCTGTTTTTT.

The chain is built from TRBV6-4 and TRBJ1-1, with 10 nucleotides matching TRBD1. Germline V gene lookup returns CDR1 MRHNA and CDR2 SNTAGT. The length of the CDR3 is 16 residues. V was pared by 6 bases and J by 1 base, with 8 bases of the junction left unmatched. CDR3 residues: CASRPSRDRGNTEAFF. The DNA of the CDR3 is TGTGCCAGCAGGCCGTCCCGGGACAGGGGGAACACTGAAGCTTTCTTT.

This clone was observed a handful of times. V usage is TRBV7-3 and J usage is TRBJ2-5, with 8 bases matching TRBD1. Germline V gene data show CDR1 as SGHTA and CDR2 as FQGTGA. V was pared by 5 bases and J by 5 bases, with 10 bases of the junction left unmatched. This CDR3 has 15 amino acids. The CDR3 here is CASSPRTGKRETQYF. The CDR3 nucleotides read TGTGCCAGCAGCCCCAGGACAGGGAAGAGGGAGACCCAGTACTTC.

The CDR3 protein is CAWSHGQGREKLFF. In DNA, the CDR3 is TGTGCCTGGAGTCATGGACAGGGACGTGAAAAACTGTTTTTT. The chain employs TRBV30 and TRBJ1-4, with 8 positions matching TRBD1. J was trimmed by 7 bases and V by 2 bases; bases with no gene match: 6. CDR1 is GTSNPN, CDR2 SVGIG, per germline (reference sequence). The CDR3 spans 14 residues.

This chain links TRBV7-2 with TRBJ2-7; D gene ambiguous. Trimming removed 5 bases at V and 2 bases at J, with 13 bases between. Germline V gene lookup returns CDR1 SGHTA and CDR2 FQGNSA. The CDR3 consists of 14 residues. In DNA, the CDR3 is TGTGCCAGCAGCCCTGGTCCCACTGCCTACGAGCAGTACTTC. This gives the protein CASSPGPTAYEQYF.

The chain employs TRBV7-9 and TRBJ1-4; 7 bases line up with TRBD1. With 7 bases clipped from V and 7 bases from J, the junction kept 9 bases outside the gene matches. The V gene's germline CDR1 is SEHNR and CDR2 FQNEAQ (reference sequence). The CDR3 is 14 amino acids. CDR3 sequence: CASTGQVVGEKLFF. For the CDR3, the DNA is TGTGCCAGCACCGGACAGGTCGTTGGTGAAAAACTGTTTTTT.

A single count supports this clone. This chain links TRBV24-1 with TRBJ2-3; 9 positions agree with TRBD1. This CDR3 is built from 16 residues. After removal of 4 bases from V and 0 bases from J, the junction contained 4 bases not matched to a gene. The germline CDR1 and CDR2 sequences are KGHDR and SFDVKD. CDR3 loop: CATSDRGQGSTDTQYF. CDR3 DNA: TGTGCCACCAGTGACCGGGGACAGGGTAGCACAGATACGCAGTATTTT.

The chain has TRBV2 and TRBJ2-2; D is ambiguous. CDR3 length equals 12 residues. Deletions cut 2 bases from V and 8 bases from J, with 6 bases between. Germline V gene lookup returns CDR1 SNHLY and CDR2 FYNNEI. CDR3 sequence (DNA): TGTGCCAGCAGTGAAATCCGGGGGGAGCTGTTTTTT. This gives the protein CASSEIRGELFF.

CDR3 sequence (DNA): TGCGCCAGCAGCTTGGAGGGGGGGCGCGGCTACACCTTC. As protein: CASSLEGGRGYTF. The chain uses TRBV5-1 and TRBJ1-2; D perhaps matches TRBD1 (6 bases). The V end lost 0 bases, the J end lost 8 bases, and 11 bases lay between the germline ends. CDR3 size: 13 residues. Germline CDR1 is SGHRS and CDR2 is YFSETQ.

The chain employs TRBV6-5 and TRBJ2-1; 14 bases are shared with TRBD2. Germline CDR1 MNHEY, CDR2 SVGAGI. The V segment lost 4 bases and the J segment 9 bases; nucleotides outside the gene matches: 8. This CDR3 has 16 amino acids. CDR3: CASSFRGLAGEGEQFF. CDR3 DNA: TGTGCCAGCAGTTTCCGGGGACTAGCGGGAGAAGGTGAGCAGTTCTTC.

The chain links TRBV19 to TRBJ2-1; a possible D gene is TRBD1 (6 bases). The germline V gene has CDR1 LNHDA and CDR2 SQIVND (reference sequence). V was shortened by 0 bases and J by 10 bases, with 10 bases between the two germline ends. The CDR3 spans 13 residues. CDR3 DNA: TGTGCCAGTAGTATAGATCGGACAGCCGAGCAGTTCTTC. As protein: CASSIDRTAEQFF.

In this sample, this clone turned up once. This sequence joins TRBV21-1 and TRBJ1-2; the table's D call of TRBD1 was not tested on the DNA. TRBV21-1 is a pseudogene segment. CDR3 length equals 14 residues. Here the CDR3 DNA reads TGTGCCAGCAGCAACCGGGACATTAACTATGGCTACACCTTC. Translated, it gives CASSNRDINYGYTF.

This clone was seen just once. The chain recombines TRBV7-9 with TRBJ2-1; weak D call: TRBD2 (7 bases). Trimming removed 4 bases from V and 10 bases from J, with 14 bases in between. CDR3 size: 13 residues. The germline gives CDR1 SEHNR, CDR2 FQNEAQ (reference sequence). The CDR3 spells CASSSRGPEEQFF. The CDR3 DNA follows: TGTGCCAGCAGCTCGCGGGGGCCAGAGGAGCAGTTCTTC.